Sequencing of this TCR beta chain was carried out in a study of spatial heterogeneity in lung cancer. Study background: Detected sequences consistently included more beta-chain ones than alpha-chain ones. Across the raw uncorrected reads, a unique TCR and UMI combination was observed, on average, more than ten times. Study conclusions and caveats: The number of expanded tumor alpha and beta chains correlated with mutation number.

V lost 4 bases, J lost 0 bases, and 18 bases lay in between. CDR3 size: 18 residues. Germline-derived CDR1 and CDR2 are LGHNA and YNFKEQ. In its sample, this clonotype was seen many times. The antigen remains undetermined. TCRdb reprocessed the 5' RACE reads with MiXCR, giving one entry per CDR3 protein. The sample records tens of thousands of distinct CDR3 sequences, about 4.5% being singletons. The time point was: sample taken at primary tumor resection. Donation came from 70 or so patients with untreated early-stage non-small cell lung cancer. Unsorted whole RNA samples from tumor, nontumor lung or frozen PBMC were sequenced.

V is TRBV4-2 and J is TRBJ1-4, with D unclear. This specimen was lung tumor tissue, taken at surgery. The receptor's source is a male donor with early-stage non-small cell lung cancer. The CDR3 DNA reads TGTGCCAGCAGCCCCTCCGGGTCCCTGAAATCAACTAATGAAAAACTGTTTTTT. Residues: CASSPSGSLKSTNEKLFF.